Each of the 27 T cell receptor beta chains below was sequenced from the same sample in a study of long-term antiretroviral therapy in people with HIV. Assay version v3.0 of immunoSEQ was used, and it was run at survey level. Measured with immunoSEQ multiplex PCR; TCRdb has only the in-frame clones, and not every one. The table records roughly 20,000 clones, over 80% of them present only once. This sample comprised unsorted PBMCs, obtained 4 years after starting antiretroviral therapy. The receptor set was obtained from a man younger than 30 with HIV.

CDR3 DNA: TGTGCCAGGCTCTTGAGCATGCCAGCAGCAAGGTCTGGGTACGAGCAGTACGTC. It is translated as CARLLSMPAARSGYEQYV. The chain has TRBV21-1 and TRBJ2-7. TRBV21-1 is tagged as a pseudogene. The CDR3 is made up of 18 amino acids.

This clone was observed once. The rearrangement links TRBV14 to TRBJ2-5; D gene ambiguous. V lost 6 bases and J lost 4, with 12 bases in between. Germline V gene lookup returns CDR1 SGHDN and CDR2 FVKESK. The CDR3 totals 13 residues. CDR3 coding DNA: TGTGCCAGCAGAAAGACGGGCGGAGAGACCCAGTACTTC. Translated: CASRKTGGETQYF.

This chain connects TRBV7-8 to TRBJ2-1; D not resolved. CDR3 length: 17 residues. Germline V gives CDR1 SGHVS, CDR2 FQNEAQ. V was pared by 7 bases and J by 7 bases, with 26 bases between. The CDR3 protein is CASTFLGPGRLFNEQFF. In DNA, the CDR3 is TGTGCCAGCACCTTCCTAGGGCCCGGGCGCCTATTTAATGAGCAGTTCTTC.

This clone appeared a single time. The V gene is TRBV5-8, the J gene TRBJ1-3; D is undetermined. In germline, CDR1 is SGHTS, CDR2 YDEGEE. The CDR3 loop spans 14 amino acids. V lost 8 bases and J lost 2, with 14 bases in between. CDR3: CARTGEFAGNTIYF. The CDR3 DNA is TGTGCCAGAACCGGGGAGTTTGCTGGAAACACCATATATTTT.

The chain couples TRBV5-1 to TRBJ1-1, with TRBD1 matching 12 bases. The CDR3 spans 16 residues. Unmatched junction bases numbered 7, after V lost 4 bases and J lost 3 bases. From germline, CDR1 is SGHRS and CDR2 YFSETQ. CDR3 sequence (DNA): TGCGCCAGCAGCGGGGACAGGGGGCCGGTGGACACTGAAGCTTTCTTT. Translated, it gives CASSGDRGPVDTEAFF.

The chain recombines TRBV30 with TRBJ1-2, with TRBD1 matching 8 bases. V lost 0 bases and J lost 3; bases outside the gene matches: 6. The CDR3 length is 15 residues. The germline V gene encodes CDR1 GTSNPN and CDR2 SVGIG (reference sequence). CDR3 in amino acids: CAWSVNRGKDYGYTF. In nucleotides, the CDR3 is TGTGCCTGGAGTGTGAACAGGGGGAAGGACTATGGCTACACCTTC.

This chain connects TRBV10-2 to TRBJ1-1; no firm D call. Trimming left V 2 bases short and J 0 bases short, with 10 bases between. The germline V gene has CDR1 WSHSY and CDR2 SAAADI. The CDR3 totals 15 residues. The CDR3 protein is CASSEPRLMNTEAFF. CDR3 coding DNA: TGCGCCAGCAGTGAGCCGCGATTAATGAACACTGAAGCTTTCTTT.

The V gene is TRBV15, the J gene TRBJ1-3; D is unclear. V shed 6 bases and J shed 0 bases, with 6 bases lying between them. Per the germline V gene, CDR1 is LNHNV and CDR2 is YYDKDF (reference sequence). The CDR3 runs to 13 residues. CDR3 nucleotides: TGTGCCACCAGTCCGAACTCTGGAAACACCATATATTTT. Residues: CATSPNSGNTIYF.

The CDR3 loop is CSVASTTLNEQFF. DNA for the CDR3: TGCAGCGTTGCGTCCACGACTCTAAATGAGCAGTTCTTC. The chain has TRBV29-1 and TRBJ2-1; D is ambiguous. From germline, CDR1 is SQVTM and CDR2 ANQGSEA. This CDR3 is built from 13 residues. V gave up 4 bases and J gave up 7 bases, with 14 bases separating them.

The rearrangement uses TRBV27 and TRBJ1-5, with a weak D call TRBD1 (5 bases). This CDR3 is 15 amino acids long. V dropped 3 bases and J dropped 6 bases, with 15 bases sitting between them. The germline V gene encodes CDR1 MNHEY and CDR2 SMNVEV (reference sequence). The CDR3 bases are TGTGCCAGCAGTTTTGGGGCAGGGCTAGGTCAGCCCCAGCATTTT. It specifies CASSFGAGLGQPQHF.

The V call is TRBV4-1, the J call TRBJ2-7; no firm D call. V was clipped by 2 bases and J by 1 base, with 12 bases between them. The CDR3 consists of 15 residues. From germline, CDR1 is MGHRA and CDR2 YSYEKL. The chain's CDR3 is CASSQYSGPSYEQYF. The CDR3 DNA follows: TGCGCCAGCAGCCAATATTCAGGTCCATCCTACGAGCAGTACTTC.

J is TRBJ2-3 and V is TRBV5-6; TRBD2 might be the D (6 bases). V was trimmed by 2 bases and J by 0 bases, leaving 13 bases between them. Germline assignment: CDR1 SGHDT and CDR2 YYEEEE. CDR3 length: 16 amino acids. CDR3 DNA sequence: TGTGCCAGCAGCTTAGTCGTGGGGGGTAGCACAGATACGCAGTATTTT. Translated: CASSLVVGGSTDTQYF.

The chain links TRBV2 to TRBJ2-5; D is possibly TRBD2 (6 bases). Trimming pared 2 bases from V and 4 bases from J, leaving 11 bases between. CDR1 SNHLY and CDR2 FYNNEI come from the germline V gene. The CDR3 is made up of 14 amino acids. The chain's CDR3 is CASSERLASETQYF. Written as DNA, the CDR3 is TGTGCCAGCAGTGAACGTCTAGCGTCAGAGACCCAGTACTTC.

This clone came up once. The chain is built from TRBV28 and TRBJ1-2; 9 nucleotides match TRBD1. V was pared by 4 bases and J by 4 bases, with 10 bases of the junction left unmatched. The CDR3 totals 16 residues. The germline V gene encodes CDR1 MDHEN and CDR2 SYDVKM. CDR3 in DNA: TGTGCCAGCAGTTCGAATACCGGGACAGGGCCCTATGGCTACACCTTC. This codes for CASSSNTGTGPYGYTF.

The CDR3 spells CASSYQVNTEAFF. CDR3 nucleotide sequence: TGTGCCAGCAGCTATCAGGTTAACACTGAAGCTTTCTTT. The genes are TRBV2 and TRBJ1-1; D gene unclear. Trimming left V 6 bases short and J 2 bases short, with 10 bases between. Germline V gene sequence: CDR1 SNHLY, CDR2 FYNNEI. The CDR3 runs 13 residues.

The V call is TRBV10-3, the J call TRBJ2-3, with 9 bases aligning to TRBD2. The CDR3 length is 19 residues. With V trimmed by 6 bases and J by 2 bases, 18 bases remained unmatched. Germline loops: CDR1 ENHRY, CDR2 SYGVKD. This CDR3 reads CAIRDLTSGYTSNTDTQYF. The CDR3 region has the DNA TGTGCCATCAGAGACCTGACTAGCGGATACACTTCAAACACAGATACGCAGTATTTT.

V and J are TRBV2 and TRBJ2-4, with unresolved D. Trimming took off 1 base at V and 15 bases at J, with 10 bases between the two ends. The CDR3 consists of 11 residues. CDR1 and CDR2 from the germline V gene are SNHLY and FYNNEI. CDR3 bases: TGTGCCAGCAGTGAAGAGACCTTAAGGTACTTC. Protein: CASSEETLRYF.

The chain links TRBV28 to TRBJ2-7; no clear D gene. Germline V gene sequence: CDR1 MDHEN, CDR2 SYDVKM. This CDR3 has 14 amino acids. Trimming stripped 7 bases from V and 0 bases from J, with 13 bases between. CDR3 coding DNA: TGTGCCAGCACCGACCTCCAGAGCTCCTACGAGCAGTACTTC. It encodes CASTDLQSSYEQYF.

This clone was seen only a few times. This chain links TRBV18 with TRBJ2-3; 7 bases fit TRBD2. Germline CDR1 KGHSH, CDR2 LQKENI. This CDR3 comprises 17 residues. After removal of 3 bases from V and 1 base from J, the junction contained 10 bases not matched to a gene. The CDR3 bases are TGTGCCAGCTCACCCCCTGAGGGCAGCGGGGGCACAGATACGCAGTATTTT. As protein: CASSPPEGSGGTDTQYF.

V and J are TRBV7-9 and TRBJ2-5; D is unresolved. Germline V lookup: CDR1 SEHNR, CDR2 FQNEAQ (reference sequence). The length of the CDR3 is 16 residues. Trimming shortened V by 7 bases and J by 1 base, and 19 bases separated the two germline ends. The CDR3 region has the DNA TGTGCCAGCACCCCCTCCCCGGCCGAAAGCCAAGAGACCCAGTACTTC. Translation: CASTPSPAESQETQYF. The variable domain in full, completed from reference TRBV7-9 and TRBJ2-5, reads DTGVSQNPRHKITKRGQNVTFRCDPISEHNRLYWYRQTLGQGPEFLTYFQNEAQLEKSRLLSDRFSAERPKGSFSTLEIQRTEQGDSAMYLCASTPSPAESQETQYFGPGTRLLVL.

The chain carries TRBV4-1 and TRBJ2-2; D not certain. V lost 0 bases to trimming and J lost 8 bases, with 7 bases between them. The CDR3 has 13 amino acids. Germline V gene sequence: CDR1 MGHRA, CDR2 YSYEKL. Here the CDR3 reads CASSQDGGGELFF. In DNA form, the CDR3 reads TGCGCCAGCAGCCAAGATGGTGGAGGGGAGCTGTTTTTT.

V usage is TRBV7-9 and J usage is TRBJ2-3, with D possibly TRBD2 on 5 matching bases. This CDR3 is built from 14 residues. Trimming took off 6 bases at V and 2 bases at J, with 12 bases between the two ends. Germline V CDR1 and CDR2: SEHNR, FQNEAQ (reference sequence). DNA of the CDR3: TGTGCCAGCAGTACCGGACTGATCACAGATACGCAGTATTTT. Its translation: CASSTGLITDTQYF.

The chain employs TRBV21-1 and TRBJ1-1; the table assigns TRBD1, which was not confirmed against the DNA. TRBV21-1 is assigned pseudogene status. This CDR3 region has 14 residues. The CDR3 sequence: CASSEGQGNTEAFF. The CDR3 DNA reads TGTGCCAGCAGCGAGGGACAGGGGAACACTGAAGCTTTCTTT.

This CDR3 is CASSSRTGGNYGYTF. DNA of the CDR3: TGTGCCAGCAGCTCCCGGACGGGAGGGAACTATGGCTACACCTTC. The gene calls are TRBV11-2 and TRBJ1-2; D uncertain. The germline V and J ends were trimmed by 4 bases and 2 bases, with 14 bases remaining between them. The CDR3 length is 15 residues. The germline V gene has CDR1 SGHAT and CDR2 FQNNGV.

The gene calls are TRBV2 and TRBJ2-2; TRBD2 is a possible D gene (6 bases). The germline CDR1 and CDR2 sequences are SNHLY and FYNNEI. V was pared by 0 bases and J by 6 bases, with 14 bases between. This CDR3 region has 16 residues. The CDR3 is CASSEARVGGPGELFF. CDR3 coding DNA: TGTGCCAGCAGTGAAGCTCGTGTGGGGGGTCCCGGGGAGCTGTTTTTT.

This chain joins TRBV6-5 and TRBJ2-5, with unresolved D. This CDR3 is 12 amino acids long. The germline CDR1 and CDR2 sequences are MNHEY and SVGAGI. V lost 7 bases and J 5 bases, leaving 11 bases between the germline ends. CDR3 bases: TGTGCCAGCACGGGTTATGGGGAGACCCAGTACTTC. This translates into CASTGYGETQYF.

The CDR3 spells CASSLSRVVEAFF. CDR3 in DNA: TGTGCCAGCAGCTTAAGTAGGGTAGTTGAAGCTTTCTTT. V usage is TRBV7-8 and J usage is TRBJ1-1; D gene uncertain. The CDR3 spans 13 residues. In germline, CDR1 is SGHVS, CDR2 FQNEAQ. V was clipped by 2 bases and J by 7 bases, with 11 bases between them. The variable domain in full, completed from reference TRBV7-8 and TRBJ1-1, reads GAGVSQSPRYKVAKRGQDVALRCDPISGHVSLFWYQQALGQGPEFLTYFQNEAQLDKSGLPSDRFFAERPEGSVSTLKIQRTQQEDSAVYLCASSLSRVVEAFFGQGTRLTVV.